Below are 5 T cell receptor beta chains sequenced from a single sample in a study of cytomegalovirus exposure and HLA in healthy donors. The PCR used 60 Vbeta and 13 Jbeta primers. Method: immunoSEQ multiplex PCR; TCRdb's copy keeps in-frame clones and lacks some. The table has 160,000 or so clones, 75% to 90% seen once. The material sequenced was PBMCs. The receptors originated from a man aged 25 to 45 in good health and CMV-seronegative.

The J gene is TRBJ1-1, the V gene TRBV6-1; tentative D call: TRBD1 (5 bases). Germline CDR1 is MNHNS and CDR2 is SASEGT. Trimming left V 7 bases short and J 6 bases short, with 21 bases between. The CDR3 extends over 15 amino acids. This chain's CDR3 is CASIPTLARAPEAFF. The DNA for the CDR3 is TGTGCCAGCATCCCGACCCTTGCCAGGGCCCCTGAAGCTTTCTTT.

The chain carries TRBV7-2 and TRBJ2-5; D is perhaps TRBD1 (6 bases). The tail of the sequence fits TRBJ2-7 better, so the J call may be wrong. The CDR3 is 13 amino acids. CDR1 is SGHTA and CDR2 is FQGNSA in the germline V gene. The chain's CDR3 is CASSPTGPYEQYF. The CDR3 DNA sequence: TGTGCCAGCAGCCCGACAGGTCCTTACGAGCAGTACTTC.

This chain connects TRBV7-6 to TRBJ2-7; D gene uncertain. This CDR3 comprises 12 residues. Trimming took off 5 bases at V and 3 bases at J, with 8 bases between the two ends. Germline V gene sequence: CDR1 SGHVS, CDR2 FNYEAQ. CDR3 sequence reads: CASSDDIYEQYF. CDR3 nucleotides: TGTGCCAGCAGCGACGACATCTACGAGCAGTACTTC.

CDR3 DNA: TGTGCCAGCAGTTTAGGCAGGATCTACGAGCAGTACTTC. Amino acids: CASSLGRIYEQYF. The rearrangement links TRBV28 to TRBJ2-7; D gene ambiguous. Trimming cost V 2 bases and J 3 bases, with 8 bases left between them. This CDR3 region has 13 residues. Germline CDR1 MDHEN, CDR2 SYDVKM. Full variable domain (remainder filled in from reference TRBV28 and TRBJ2-7): DVKVTQSSRYLVKRTGEKVFLECVQDMDHENMFWYRQDPGLGLRLIYFSYDVKMKEKGDIPEGYSVSREKKERFSLILESASTNQTSMYLCASSLGRIYEQYFGPGTRLTVT.

V usage is TRBV21-1 and J usage is TRBJ1-5; the table's D call of TRBD1 was not tested on the DNA. TRBV21-1 is a pseudogene locus. The CDR3 consists of 16 residues. CDR3 residues: CASSTPTGLANQPQHF. In nucleotides, the CDR3 is TGTGCCAGCAGCACTCCGACAGGGCTAGCGAATCAGCCCCAGCATTTT.